Following are 5 T cell receptor beta chains from one sample sequenced in a study of PD-L1 blockade in urothelial cancer. The protocol was immunoSEQ multiplex PCR, while the TCRdb copy is restricted to in-frame clones and leaves out a portion. The table shows roughly 56,000 clones, with roughly 80% occurring only once. The sample in question was PBMCs, obtained around atezolizumab (anti-PD-L1) treatment. The receptor source for this set is a man aged 65 to 79 with urothelial cancer.

This clone has a single count. The J gene is TRBJ2-3, the V gene TRBV29-1; D perhaps matches TRBD2 (5 bases). Trimming shortened V by 6 bases and J by 0 bases, and 13 bases separated the two germline ends. The CDR3 has 14 residues. The germline gives CDR1 SQVTM, CDR2 ANQGSEA. CDR3 sequence: CSVLEGPSTDTQYF. In DNA form, the CDR3 reads TGCAGCGTACTCGAGGGCCCGAGCACAGATACGCAGTATTTT.

This clone was detected only a few times. J is TRBJ1-5 and V is TRBV19; 8 nucleotides align to TRBD1. The CDR3 is 13 amino acids. Losses at the gene ends were 4 bases for V and 10 bases for J; bases not matched to a gene: 6. Germline V CDR1 and CDR2: LNHDA, SQIVND (reference sequence). CDR3 protein: CASSKDRDEPQHF. The CDR3 region has the DNA TGTGCCAGTAGTAAGGACAGGGATGAACCCCAGCATTTT.

This chain joins TRBV6-1 and TRBJ1-5; 8 nucleotides line up with TRBD1. J was trimmed by 4 bases and V by 4 bases; bases with no gene match: 0. Germline CDR1 and CDR2: MNHNS and SASEGT. The length of the CDR3 is 13 residues. In DNA, the CDR3 is TGTGCCAGCAGTGGGACAGGGAATCAGCCCCAGCATTTT. Translation gives CASSGTGNQPQHF.

This clone has a handful of counts. The V call is TRBV19, the J call TRBJ1-2; D ambiguous. The V end was cut by 3 bases, the J end by 4 bases, with 9 bases between. Germline loops: CDR1 LNHDA, CDR2 SQIVND (reference sequence). The CDR3 extends over 13 amino acids. CDR3 residues: CASSMTGIYGYTF. The CDR3 bases are TGTGCCAGTAGTATGACCGGGATCTATGGCTACACCTTC.

V usage is TRBV5-1 and J usage is TRBJ1-1, with 11 bases lining up with TRBD1. V lost 2 bases to trimming and J lost 5 bases; unmatched junction nucleotides: 5. Germline CDR1 SGHRS, CDR2 YFSETQ. The CDR3 sequence is 15 residues long. The DNA for the CDR3 is TGCGCCAGCAGCTTACCCGGGACAGGGGGTACTGAAGCTTTCTTT. Translated: CASSLPGTGGTEAFF.